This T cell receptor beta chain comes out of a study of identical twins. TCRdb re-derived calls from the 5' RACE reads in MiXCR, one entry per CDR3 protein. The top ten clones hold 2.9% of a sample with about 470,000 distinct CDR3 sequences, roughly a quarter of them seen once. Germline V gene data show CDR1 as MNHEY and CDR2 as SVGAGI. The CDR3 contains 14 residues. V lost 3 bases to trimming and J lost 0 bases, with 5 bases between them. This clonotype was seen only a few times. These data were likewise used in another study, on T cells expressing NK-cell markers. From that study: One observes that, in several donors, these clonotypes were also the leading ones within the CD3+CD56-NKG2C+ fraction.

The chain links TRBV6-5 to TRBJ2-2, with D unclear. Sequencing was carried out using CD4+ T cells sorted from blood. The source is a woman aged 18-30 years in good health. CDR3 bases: TGTGCCAGCAGTTATTCTTCGAACACCGGGGAGCTGTTTTTT. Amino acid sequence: CASSYSSNTGELFF.